One and the same sample provided the 13 T cell receptor beta chains below, sequenced in a study of CD8 T cells in Susac syndrome (dated by TCRdb to about 2019). Libraries came from the immunoSEQ multiplex PCR assay. RNA was extracted with the RNeasy kit and 0.5 to 1 ug was reverse transcribed using random hexamers. TCRdb's own reprocessing of the public reads used fastp at Q25 and MiXCR and kept productive beta chains. Each entry is one CDR3 protein sequence, shown with its most common DNA and genes. For this sample the table gives around 130,000 distinct CDR3 sequences, of which around 94% were detected only once. Clones ranked in the top ten supply 0.25% to 0.3% of the sample. The sample taken for sequencing was CD8+ T cells from PBMCs. The receptors were gathered from a human donor with Susac syndrome.

This clonotype was seen only once. Here the CDR3 DNA reads TGTGCCACCAGCATCCTGGGGGAAATGGGGTACACCTTC. This encodes CATSILGEMGYTF. The genes are TRBV15 and TRBJ1-2; weak D call: TRBD1 (5 bases). V shed 4 bases and J shed 11 bases, with 17 bases lying between them. The CDR3 is 13 amino acids. Germline CDR1 and CDR2: LNHNV and YYDKDF (reference sequence). Using reference TRBV15 and TRBJ1-2 for the parts outside the CDR3, the full variable domain is DAMVIQNPRYQVTQFGKPVTLSCSQTLNHNVMYWYQQKSSQAPKLLFHYYDKDFNNEADTPDNFQSRRPNTSFCFLDIRSPGLGDTAMYLCATSILGEMGYTFGSGTRLTVV.

This chain links TRBV15 with TRBJ1-1, with no clear D. V dropped 0 bases and J dropped 1 base, with 15 bases sitting between them. This CDR3 is built from 17 residues. Germline assignment: CDR1 LNHNV and CDR2 YYDKDF (reference sequence). CDR3 in amino acids: CATSRDLLSSGNTEAFF. The CDR3 DNA reads as TGTGCCACCAGCAGAGATCTCCTCTCCTCTGGGAACACTGAAGCTTTCTTT.

This clonotype occurred a few times. The chain couples TRBV29-1 to TRBJ2-7; 9 bases are a match to TRBD1. The CDR3 contains 15 residues. CDR1 and CDR2 (germline): SQVTM, ANQGSEA. The CDR3 sequence is CTGGDRGMSVSEQYF. As DNA, the CDR3 is TGCACCGGGGGTGACAGGGGGATGTCCGTGAGCGAGCAGTACTTC.

The V call is TRBV4-3, the J call TRBJ2-5, with D perhaps matching TRBD1 (6 bases). The CDR3 is made up of 15 amino acids. Deletions cut 1 base from V and 2 bases from J, with 11 bases between. CDR1 is LGHNA, CDR2 YSLEER, per germline. The DNA for the CDR3 is TGCGCCAGCAGCCAAGGAATAGGGGGACAAGAGACCCAGTACTTC. This encodes CASSQGIGGQETQYF.

The CDR3 sequence is CSVGGAVYGYTF. Written as DNA, the CDR3 is TGCAGCGTTGGGGGGGCAGTCTATGGCTACACCTTC. This rearrangement joins TRBV29-1 to TRBJ1-2, with D possibly TRBD1 on 6 matching bases. CDR1 is SQVTM and CDR2 is ANQGSEA in the germline V gene. V lost 4 bases and J 4 bases, leaving 10 bases between the germline ends. The CDR3 has 12 residues.

This chain uses TRBV15 with TRBJ2-1; D is undetermined. There are 14 residues in the CDR3. Germline CDR1 reads LNHNV; CDR2 reads YYDKDF (reference sequence). V dropped 0 bases and J dropped 8 bases, with 11 bases sitting between them. This chain's CDR3 is CATSRDQESHEQFF. The CDR3 DNA reads TGTGCCACCAGCAGAGATCAGGAGTCCCATGAGCAGTTCTTC.

V gene TRBV25-1 combines with J gene TRBJ2-7, with TRBD1 matching over 7 bases. Germline trimming cut 1 base from V and 2 bases from J; bases unmatched to any gene: 8. CDR1 MGHDK and CDR2 SYGVNS come from the germline V gene. The CDR3 is 16 residues long. CDR3 DNA: TGTGCCAGCAGTGAATCCCGGGACAGTAAGACCTACGAGCAGTACTTC. As protein: CASSESRDSKTYEQYF.

This clonotype was picked up one time. V gene TRBV11-2 combines with J gene TRBJ1-1, with no clear D. This CDR3 region has 13 residues. CDR1 and CDR2 (germline): SGHAT, FQNNGV. Trimming pared 6 bases from V and 0 bases from J, leaving 8 bases between. CDR3 protein: CASSYEMNTEAFF. The DNA of the CDR3 is TGTGCCAGCAGTTATGAAATGAACACTGAAGCTTTCTTT.

The chain combines TRBV19 with TRBJ1-3; 7 bases fit TRBD1. With V trimmed by 5 bases and J by 6 bases, 4 bases remained unmatched. Germline CDR1 and CDR2: LNHDA and SQIVND (reference sequence). This CDR3 has 13 residues. The CDR3 region is CASSAGQTNTIYF. In DNA form, the CDR3 reads TGTGCCAGTAGTGCGGGACAGACAAACACCATATATTTT.

V is TRBV9 and J is TRBJ2-1; no reliable D call. The germline V gene encodes CDR1 SGDLS and CDR2 YYNGEE. CDR3 length: 15 residues. Trimming cost V 0 bases and J 5 bases, with 12 bases left between them. CDR3 DNA: TGTGCCAGCAGCGTAGCTGGCTCTGCCCACAATGAGCAGTTCTTC. Its translation is CASSVAGSAHNEQFF. Full variable domain (rest looked up from reference TRBV9 and TRBJ2-1): DSGVTQTPKHLITATGQRVTLRCSPRSGDLSVYWYQQSLDQGLQFLIQYYNGEERAKGNILERFSAQQFPDLHSELNLSSLELGDSALYFCASSVAGSAHNEQFFGPGTRLTVL.

The genes are TRBV20-1 and TRBJ2-7; 7 nucleotides match TRBD1. Germline CDR1 DFQATT, CDR2 SNEGSKA (reference sequence). The CDR3 has 12 amino acids. Losses at the gene ends were 7 bases for V and 6 bases for J; bases not matched to a gene: 9. The CDR3 DNA is TGCAGTGGTATGACAGGGTCTCGCGAGCAGTACTTC. This gives the protein CSGMTGSREQYF.

The chain is built from TRBV7-2 and TRBJ2-5; D is undetermined. CDR1 and CDR2 (germline): SGHTA, FQGNSA. CDR3 size: 13 residues. V lost 2 bases and J 5 bases, leaving 9 bases between the germline ends. CDR3 sequence: CASSLWSTETQYF. In DNA form, the CDR3 reads TGTGCCAGCAGCTTATGGAGTACTGAGACCCAGTACTTC.

This rearrangement joins TRBV20-1 to TRBJ1-2; no clear D. The CDR3 has 14 amino acids. Trimming stripped 0 bases from V and 4 bases from J, with 12 bases between. Per germline, CDR1 DFQATT and CDR2 SNEGSKA (reference sequence). The CDR3 region is CSARDPPGAYGYTF. The CDR3 DNA reads as TGCAGTGCTAGAGATCCCCCGGGAGCCTATGGCTACACCTTC.